Below are 3 T cell receptor beta chains sequenced from a single sample in a study of siplizumab effects on memory and regulatory T cells (dated by TCRdb to between 2017 and 2020). The receptor library was made with the immunoSEQ multiplex PCR assay. Not all clones reach the TCRdb copy of this immuneACCESS table, which keeps in-frame sequences only. Checked studies attribute under half of the gap to unresolved V genes and leave the rest unexplained. This sample has 110,000 or so clones in its table, and around 95% of those were observed once. Around 0.15% of the sample comes from the top ten. The sequenced material came from non-Treg CD4+ T cells sorted from blood. The sample's cell subset or site, from its label and the paper: FACS-sorted unstimulated CD4+ non-regulatory T cells. The origin of the receptors is a human donor in good health.

This CDR3 is CASSSSGALDGYTF. The CDR3, as DNA: TGCGCCAGCAGCTCCTCAGGGGCCTTGGATGGCTACACCTTC. This chain uses TRBV5-1 with TRBJ1-2; tentative D call: TRBD1 (6 bases). CDR1 is SGHRS and CDR2 is YFSETQ in the germline V gene. The CDR3 consists of 14 residues. V lost 3 bases, J lost 6 bases, and 15 bases lay in between.

The V gene is TRBV19, the J gene TRBJ2-7; D unresolved. CDR1 is LNHDA and CDR2 is SQIVND in the germline V gene (reference sequence). V lost 5 bases and J lost 9, with 17 bases in between. The CDR3 sequence is 13 residues long. The CDR3 DNA is TGTGCCAGTAGTCCCCCCCGAACAGTCGCGCAGTACTTC. The encoded protein is CASSPPRTVAQYF.

V and J are TRBV29-1 and TRBJ2-6; the D is unclear. V lost 2 bases to trimming and J lost 6 bases, with 5 bases between them. Germline CDR1 SQVTM, CDR2 ANQGSEA. There are 12 residues in the CDR3. CDR3 sequence reads: CSVEPAANVLTF. CDR3 in DNA: TGCAGCGTTGAACCTGCGGCCAACGTCCTGACTTTC.